Listed here is a single T cell receptor (beta chain). From germline, CDR1 is MNHNS and CDR2 SASEGT. The length of the CDR3 is 14 residues. Between the trimmed V and J ends, which lost 2 bases and 0 bases, there was a span of 8 bases. The sample comes from a study of T cells after somatic rescue of genetic block. The protocol was immunoSEQ multiplex PCR, while the TCRdb copy is restricted to in-frame clones and leaves out a portion. The table shows 55,000 to 75,000 clones, with 85% to 95% occurring only once. Source material: peripheral blood mononuclear cells (PBMCs). The rearrangement joins TRBV6-1 to TRBJ2-7, with D unclear. The receptor was derived from a man aged 40-49 years. The CDR3 bases are TGTGCCAGCAGTGAACAGGTGAGCTCCTACGAGCAGTACTTC. Translation gives CASSEQVSSYEQYF.